The clone carrying this TCR beta chain showed up many times. Its antigen is not known. The sample comes from a study of molecular identifiers for immune sequencing clone quantification. Study as a whole: The replicate experiment used RNA from roughly 20,000 or 100,000 naive CD8 cells. This RNA was split into five aliquots, and four of them were sequenced.

Each library that profiled naive CD8 cells came from approximately 20,000 to 1,000,000 sorted cells with 10%, 30% or 50% RNA. Sorting was used to obtain naive CD8 T cells (CD8+CD4-CCR7+CD45RA+). Germline CDR1 reads MNHNY; CDR2 reads SVGAGI (reference sequence). The CDR3 covers 12 residues. Trimming took 0 bases from V and 6 from J, leaving 5 bases between them. TCRdb re-called the PCR reads with MiXCR, one entry per CDR3 protein. This table holds about 300,000 distinct CDR3 sequences, 20% to 25% found once. Broader study findings: With a barcode shared among identical TCR molecules, highly expanded clone sizes could be underestimated.

The source is a human donor in good health. Some libraries in this study had Jurkat cell RNA spiked in. Material for sequencing was naive CD8+ T cells from blood, with Jurkat cell RNA spiked in. Described subset: FACS-sorted CD8+CD4-CCR7+CD45RA+ naive T cells. V and J are TRBV6-6 and TRBJ1-1; D unresolved. CDR3 amino acids: CASSYSASEAFF. The CDR3 DNA follows: TGTGCCAGCAGTTACTCCGCGTCTGAAGCTTTCTTT.